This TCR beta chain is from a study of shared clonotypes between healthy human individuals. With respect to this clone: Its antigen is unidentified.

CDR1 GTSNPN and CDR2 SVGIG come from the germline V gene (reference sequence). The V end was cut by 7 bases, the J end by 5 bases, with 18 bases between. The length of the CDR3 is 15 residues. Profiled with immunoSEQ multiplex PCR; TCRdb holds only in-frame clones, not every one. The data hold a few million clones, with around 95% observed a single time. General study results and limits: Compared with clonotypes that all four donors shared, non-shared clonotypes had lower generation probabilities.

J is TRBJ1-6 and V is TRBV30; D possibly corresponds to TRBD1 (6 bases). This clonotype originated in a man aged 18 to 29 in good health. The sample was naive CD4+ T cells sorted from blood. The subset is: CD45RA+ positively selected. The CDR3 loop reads CASNRAGAHNSPLHF. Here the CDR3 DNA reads TGTGCCTCAAATAGGGCGGGGGCCCATAATTCACCCCTCCACTTT.